The sequence of this T cell receptor (beta chain) was determined in a study of blood T cells in healthy people across ages. Next came a second PCR, run for about 7 to 12 cycles, which used a sample-barcoded 5' primer along with a J-beta primer mix. The template-switch adaptor was a 5' adaptor with 12 random nucleotides. It tagged each cDNA molecule. TCRdb independently ran MiXCR on the 5' RACE reads; one entry per CDR3 protein. The sample lists approximately 1.5 million distinct CDR3 sequences, roughly 32% occurring once. Details on this clonotype: What it binds is not known.

Donors were systemically healthy Caucasian individuals from Russia aged about 6 to 95 years. The CDR3 sequence is 14 residues long. V lost 3 bases, J lost 6 bases, and 13 bases lay in between. Germline V lookup: CDR1 KGHSH, CDR2 LQKENI. Overall study findings and caveats: TCR beta diversity per million T cells fell roughly linearly with age.

V gene TRBV18 combines with J gene TRBJ2-3; a possible D gene is TRBD2 (5 bases). The source of this sequence is a woman aged 25 to 39 in good health. Input material: blood. The CDR3 sequence: CASSPTNGKDTQYF. The CDR3 DNA follows: TGTGCCAGCTCACCGACTAACGGGAAGGATACGCAGTATTTT.